Below, 5 T cell receptor beta chains from the same sample are listed, as sequenced in a study of CD8+ T cells in alopecia areata. RNA was isolated and reverse transcribed to cDNA, the sequencing template. Sequenced by immunoSEQ multiplex PCR; TCRdb stores in-frame clones only, minus some. Singletons are absent from the sample, which has more than 90,000 clones. Sequencing input: lesional skin. Receptors were obtained from a C3H/HeJ mouse with alopecia areata. For this mouse line, the MHC haplotype is H2-k.

The sample holds many counts of this clone. The gene names here belong to mouse. The read finishes 4 residues shy of the CDR3 end, and the germline J gene is used to complete it. The chain uses TRBV13-3 and TRBJ2-3, with 9 bases fitting TRBD2. J gave up 0 bases and V 0 bases, and 2 bases lay outside the gene matches. The germline V gene has CDR1 NNHDY and CDR2 SYVADS. CDR3 length: 16 amino acids. Partial CDR3 DNA: TGTGCCAGCAGTGATGCTCTGGGGGGGAGTGCAGAA. Translating gives CASSDALGGSAE. The CDR3 as a whole reads CASSDALGGSAETLYF.

Of note for this clone: The genes are named according to mouse. The read comes to an end 4 residues before the CDR3 does, leaving the germline J gene to fill in the end. This sample includes further DNA sequences coding for the same CDR3. The genes are TRBV1 and TRBJ2-5; weak D call: TRBD1 (6 bases). Germline CDR1 is NSQYPW and CDR2 is LRSPGD (reference sequence). The V end was cut by 3 bases, the J end by 0 bases, with 7 bases between. The CDR3 is made up of 14 amino acids. CDR3 sequence reads: CTCSAGTNQDTQYF. Partial CDR3 DNA: TGCACCTGCAGTGCTGGGACAAACCAAGAC.

The sample holds a few counts of this clone. Gene and germline names: mouse. Coverage ceases 4 residues before the CDR3 finishes, and the germline J gene fills in the end. The gene calls are TRBV17 and TRBJ2-5, with 7 bases fitting TRBD2. V dropped 1 base and J dropped 0; count of bases not matched to a gene: 1. The germline V gene encodes CDR1 MNHDT and CDR2 YYDKIL. The CDR3 spans 15 residues. The sequenced CDR3 bases are TGTGCTAGCAGTAGAGGGGGGGGTAACCAAGAC. This translates into CASSRGGGNQD. The complete CDR3 protein is CASSRGGGNQDTQYF.

Many counts were recorded for this clone. At residue 13, TCRdb's protein disagrees with the DNA translation; the protein shown here derives from the DNA. Genes and germline come from the mouse. The read stops 3 residues short of the end of the CDR3; the missing end is completed from the germline J gene. The rearrangement uses TRBV1 and TRBJ1-6, with D tentatively TRBD1 (6 bases). TRBJ1-6 is treated as an ORF (open reading frame) with a function not yet certain. There are 16 residues in the CDR3. Germline V gene lookup returns CDR1 NSQYPW and CDR2 LRSPGD (reference sequence). Trimming left V 0 bases short and J 5 bases short, with 11 bases between. CDR3 bases read: TGCACCTGCAGTGCAGATGCGGGACAAAATAATTCGCCC. Amino acids: CTCSADAGQNNSP. Given in full, the CDR3 is CTCSADAGQNNSPLYF.

This clone was counted between two and nine times. Gene labels here are mouse ones. Read sequence stops 4 residues before the CDR3 end, and the germline J gene provides the missing end. V gene TRBV13-2 combines with J gene TRBJ1-4, with 8 positions matching TRBD1. Germline CDR1 and CDR2: NNHNN and SYGAGS (reference sequence). The CDR3 spans 17 residues. The ends lost 3 bases at V and 0 bases at J; junction bases unmatched: 7. CDR3 sequence reads: CASGAPGQVISNERLFF. The sequenced part of the CDR3 DNA is TGTGCCAGCGGTGCTCCGGGACAGGTTATTTCCAACGAA.